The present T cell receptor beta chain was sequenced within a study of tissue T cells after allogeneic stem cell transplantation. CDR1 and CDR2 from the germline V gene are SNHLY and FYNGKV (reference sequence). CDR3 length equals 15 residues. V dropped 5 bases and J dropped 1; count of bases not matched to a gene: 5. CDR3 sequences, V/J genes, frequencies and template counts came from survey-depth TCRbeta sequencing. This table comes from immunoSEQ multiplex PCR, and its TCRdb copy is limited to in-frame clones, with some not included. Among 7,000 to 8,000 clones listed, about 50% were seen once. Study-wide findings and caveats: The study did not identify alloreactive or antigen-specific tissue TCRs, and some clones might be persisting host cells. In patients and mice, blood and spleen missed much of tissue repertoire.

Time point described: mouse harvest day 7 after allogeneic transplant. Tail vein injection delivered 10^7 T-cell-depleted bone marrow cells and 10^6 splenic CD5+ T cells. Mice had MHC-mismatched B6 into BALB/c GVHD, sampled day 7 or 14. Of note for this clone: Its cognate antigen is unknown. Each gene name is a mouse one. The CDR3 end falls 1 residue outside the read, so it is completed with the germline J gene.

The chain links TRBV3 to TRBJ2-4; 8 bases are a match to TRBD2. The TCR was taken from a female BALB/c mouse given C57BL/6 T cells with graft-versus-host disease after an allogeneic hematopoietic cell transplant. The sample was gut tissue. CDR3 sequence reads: CASSQRGGGQNTLYF. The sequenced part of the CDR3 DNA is TGTGCCAGCAGCCAGAGGGGGGGCGGTCAAAACACCTTGTAC.